The 12 T cell receptor beta chains given below trace back to one sample, sequenced in a study of OX40 agonist ivuxolimab in advanced cancers. Only in-frame clones appear in the TCRdb table, and some are missing; sequencing was by immunoSEQ multiplex PCR. The profile shows roughly 32,000 clones, around 90% of them singletons. The sample in question was CD4+ or CD8+ T cells sorted from blood, obtained in a trial of the OX40 agonist ivuxolimab. Receptors were obtained from an adult with an advanced solid tumor such as melanoma, head and neck, liver or kidney cancer.

V is TRBV27 and J is TRBJ2-1; TRBD2 aligns across 8 bases. This CDR3 comprises 16 residues. V trimming: 4 bases; J trimming: 4 bases; junction bases outside the gene matches: 9. Per germline, CDR1 MNHEY and CDR2 SMNVEV (reference sequence). The CDR3 region has the DNA TGTGCCAGCAGTTGGGTGGGGCGGGGGGTTTACAATGAGCAGTTCTTC. The encoded protein is CASSWVGRGVYNEQFF.

This clone was recorded only once. This rearrangement joins TRBV7-9 to TRBJ2-3; 11 bases are a match to TRBD1. CDR1 SEHNR and CDR2 FQNEAQ come from the germline V gene (reference sequence). V lost 5 bases and J lost 2; bases outside the gene matches: 3. This CDR3 has 15 residues. The CDR3 DNA is TGTGCCAGCAGCATAGGACAGGGGGCCACAGATACGCAGTATTTT. Its translation is CASSIGQGATDTQYF.

The V gene is TRBV5-6, the J gene TRBJ1-2; D is possibly TRBD1 (6 bases). Trimming shortened V by 4 bases and J by 5 bases, and 12 bases separated the two germline ends. The CDR3 spans 13 residues. Per germline, CDR1 SGHDT and CDR2 YYEEEE. The CDR3 spells CASSPGTYYGYTF. In DNA, the CDR3 is TGTGCCAGCAGCCCCGGGACATATTATGGCTACACCTTC.

The J gene is TRBJ2-3, the V gene TRBV5-1; TRBD2 aligns across 7 bases. This CDR3 spans 17 amino acids. After removal of 0 bases from V and 8 bases from J, the junction contained 15 bases not matched to a gene. Germline V gives CDR1 SGHRS, CDR2 YFSETQ. In DNA, the CDR3 is TGCGCCAGCAGCTTGGCCTTCCTAGCGGAAGCCGAGGCTACGCAGTATTTT. It is translated as CASSLAFLAEAEATQYF. The entire variable domain, with the rest obtained from reference TRBV5-1 and TRBJ2-3, is as follows: KAGVTQTPRYLIKTRGQQVTLSCSPISGHRSVSWYQQTPGQGLQFLFEYFSETQRNKGNFPGRFSGRQFSNSRSEMNVSTLELGDSALYLCASSLAFLAEAEATQYFGPGTRLTVL.

The chain couples TRBV11-2 to TRBJ1-6; unclear D gene. Trimming removed 5 bases at V and 9 bases at J, with 8 bases between. There are 12 residues in the CDR3. Per the germline V gene, CDR1 is SGHAT and CDR2 is FQNNGV. CDR3 in DNA: TGTGCCAGCAGCAGATTGGGTTCACCCCTCCACTTT. The encoded protein is CASSRLGSPLHF.

This rearrangement joins TRBV11-3 to TRBJ2-3; D unclear. The CDR3 extends over 13 amino acids. CDR1 and CDR2 (germline): SGHNT, YENEEA. Deletions cut 6 bases from V and 6 bases from J, with 13 bases between. Here the CDR3 DNA reads TGTGCCAGCAGTCCACACTTCGGGGATACGCAGTATTTT. Residues: CASSPHFGDTQYF. Using reference TRBV11-3 and TRBJ2-3 for the parts outside the CDR3, the full variable domain is EAGVVQSPRYKIIEKKQPVAFWCNPISGHNTLYWYLQNLGQGPELLIRYENEEAVDDSQLPKDRFSAERLKGVDSTLKIQPAELGDSAVYLCASSPHFGDTQYFGPGTRLTVL.

The chain carries TRBV4-1 and TRBJ2-7, with D unclear. This CDR3 has 16 residues. V dropped 0 bases and J dropped 3 bases, with 15 bases sitting between them. Germline V CDR1 and CDR2: MGHRA, YSYEKL. The CDR3 spells CASSQELQTVNYEQYF. The CDR3 region has the DNA TGCGCCAGCAGCCAAGAACTACAAACGGTCAACTACGAGCAGTACTTC.

The chain employs TRBV27 and TRBJ2-3; 9 bases fit TRBD2. The CDR3 is 16 residues long. The junction had 5 bases not matched to a gene; V was cut back by 2 bases and J by 2 bases. CDR1 is MNHEY and CDR2 is SMNVEV in the germline V gene (reference sequence). The CDR3 DNA is TGTGCCAGCAGTTTAAGGGCTAGCGGGATCACAGATACGCAGTATTTT. Residues: CASSLRASGITDTQYF.

This chain connects TRBV5-1 to TRBJ2-7, with a weak D call TRBD1 (5 bases). The CDR3 consists of 13 residues. The germline CDR1 and CDR2 sequences are SGHRS and YFSETQ. The V and J ends lost 0 bases and 1 base respectively, with 5 bases between them. The CDR3 protein is CASSLAGSYEQYF. In DNA, the CDR3 is TGCGCCAGCAGCTTGGCAGGGTCCTACGAGCAGTACTTC.

The chain carries TRBV7-9 and TRBJ2-7; TRBD1 agrees at 9 bases. The CDR3 length is 16 residues. J lost 0 bases, V lost 6 bases, and 9 bases had no gene match. Germline-derived CDR1 and CDR2 are SEHNR and FQNEAQ (reference sequence). CDR3 nucleotide sequence: TGTGCCAGCAGTCCTACGACAGGGGGGGGCTCCTACGAGCAGTACTTC. Encoded protein: CASSPTTGGGSYEQYF.

This chain joins TRBV9 and TRBJ2-7; 8 nucleotides agree with TRBD1. The CDR3 spans 15 residues. V lost 3 bases to trimming and J lost 4 bases; unmatched junction nucleotides: 9. The germline gives CDR1 SGDLS, CDR2 YYNGEE. In DNA form, the CDR3 reads TGTGCCAGCAGCGCTTGGACAGGGAGCAGTTACGAGCAGTACTTC. Translated, it gives CASSAWTGSSYEQYF.

This sequence joins TRBV9 and TRBJ1-2, with 8 bases fitting TRBD1. This CDR3 region has 15 residues. The germline gives CDR1 SGDLS, CDR2 YYNGEE. V lost 0 bases to trimming and J lost 4 bases; unmatched junction nucleotides: 5. CDR3 in amino acids: CASSVGGQGIYGYTF. Written as DNA, the CDR3 is TGTGCCAGCAGCGTAGGAGGACAGGGAATCTATGGCTACACCTTC.